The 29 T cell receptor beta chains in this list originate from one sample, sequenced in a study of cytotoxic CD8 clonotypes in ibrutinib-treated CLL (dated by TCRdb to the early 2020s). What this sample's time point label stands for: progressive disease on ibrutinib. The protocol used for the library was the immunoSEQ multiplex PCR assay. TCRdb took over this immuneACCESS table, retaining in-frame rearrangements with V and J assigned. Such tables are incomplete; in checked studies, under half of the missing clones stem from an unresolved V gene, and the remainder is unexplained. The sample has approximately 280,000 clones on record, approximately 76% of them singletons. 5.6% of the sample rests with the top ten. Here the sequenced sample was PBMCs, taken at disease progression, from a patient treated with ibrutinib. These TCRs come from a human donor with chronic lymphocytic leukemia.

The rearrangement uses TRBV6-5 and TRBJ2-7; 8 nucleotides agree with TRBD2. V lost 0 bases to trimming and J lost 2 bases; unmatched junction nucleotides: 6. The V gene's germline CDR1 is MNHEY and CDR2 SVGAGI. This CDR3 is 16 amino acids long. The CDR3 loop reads CASSYSYGGGTYEQYF. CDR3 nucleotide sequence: TGTGCCAGCAGTTACTCGTACGGGGGGGGAACCTACGAGCAGTACTTC.

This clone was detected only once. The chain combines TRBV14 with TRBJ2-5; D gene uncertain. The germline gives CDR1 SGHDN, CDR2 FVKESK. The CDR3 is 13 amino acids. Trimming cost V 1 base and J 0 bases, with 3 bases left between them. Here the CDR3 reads CASSQVYQETQYF. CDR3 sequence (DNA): TGTGCCAGCAGCCAAGTTTACCAAGAGACCCAGTACTTC.

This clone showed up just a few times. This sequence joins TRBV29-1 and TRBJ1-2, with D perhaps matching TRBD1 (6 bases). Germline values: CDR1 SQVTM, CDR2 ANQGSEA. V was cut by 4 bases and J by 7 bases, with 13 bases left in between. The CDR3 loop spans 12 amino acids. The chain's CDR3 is CSVGGPALGYTF. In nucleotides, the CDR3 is TGCAGCGTTGGGGGGCCAGCCCTTGGCTACACCTTC.

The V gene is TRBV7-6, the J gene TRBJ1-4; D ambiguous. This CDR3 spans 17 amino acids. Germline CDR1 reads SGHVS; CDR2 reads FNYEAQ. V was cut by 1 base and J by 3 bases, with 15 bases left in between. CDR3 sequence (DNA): TGTGCCAGCAGCTTAGAGGGAACCTGGGCTCCTAATGAAAAACTGTTTTTT. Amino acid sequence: CASSLEGTWAPNEKLFF.

The DNA for the CDR3 is TGTGCCAGCAGTGAATATTGGGGATTATCCTACGAGCAGTACTTC. Amino acid sequence: CASSEYWGLSYEQYF. The chain employs TRBV6-1 and TRBJ2-7, with D uncertain. The CDR3 consists of 15 residues. V was clipped by 2 bases and J by 1 base, with 12 bases between them. The germline CDR1 and CDR2 sequences are MNHNS and SASEGT.

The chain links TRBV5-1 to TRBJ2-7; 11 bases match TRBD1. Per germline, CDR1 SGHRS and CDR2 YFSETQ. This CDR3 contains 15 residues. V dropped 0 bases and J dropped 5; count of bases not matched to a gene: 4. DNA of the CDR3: TGCGCCAGCAGCTTGGCGGGACAGGGGGTCCACGAGCAGTACTTC. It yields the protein CASSLAGQGVHEQYF. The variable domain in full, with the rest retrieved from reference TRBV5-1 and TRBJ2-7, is KAGVTQTPRYLIKTRGQQVTLSCSPISGHRSVSWYQQTPGQGLQFLFEYFSETQRNKGNFPGRFSGRQFSNSRSEMNVSTLELGDSALYLCASSLAGQGVHEQYFGPGTRLTVT.

CDR3 protein: CASSGGSLSTDTQYF. CDR3 nucleotide sequence: TGTGCCAGCAGCGGCGGGAGCTTAAGCACAGATACGCAGTATTTT. V gene TRBV21-1 combines with J gene TRBJ2-3; the listed D gene, TRBD2, was not tested against the DNA. TRBV21-1 is shown as a pseudogene. There are 15 residues in the CDR3.

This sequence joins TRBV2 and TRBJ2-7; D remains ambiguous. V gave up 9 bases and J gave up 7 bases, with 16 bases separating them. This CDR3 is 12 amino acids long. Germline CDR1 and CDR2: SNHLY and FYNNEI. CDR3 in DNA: TGTGCCAGGGGCCGTACACTGGATGAGCAGTACTTC. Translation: CARGRTLDEQYF.

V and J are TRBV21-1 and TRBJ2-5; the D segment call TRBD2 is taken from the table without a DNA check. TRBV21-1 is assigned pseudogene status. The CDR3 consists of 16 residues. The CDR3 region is CASSKGTGGPQETQYF. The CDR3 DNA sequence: TGTGCCAGCAGCAAAGGGACCGGGGGGCCCCAAGAGACCCAGTACTTC.

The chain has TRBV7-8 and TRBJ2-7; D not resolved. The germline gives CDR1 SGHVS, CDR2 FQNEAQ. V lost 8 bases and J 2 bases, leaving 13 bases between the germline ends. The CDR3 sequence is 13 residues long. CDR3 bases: TGTGCCAGCGGCCTAAGAGACACCTACGAGCAGTACTTC. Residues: CASGLRDTYEQYF.

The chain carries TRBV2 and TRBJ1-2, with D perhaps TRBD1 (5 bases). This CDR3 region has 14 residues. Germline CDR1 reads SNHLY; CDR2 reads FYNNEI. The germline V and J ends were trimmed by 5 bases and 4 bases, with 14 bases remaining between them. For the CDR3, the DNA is TGTGCCAGCAGTTCCCTAGGGACCGGCTATGGCTACACCTTC. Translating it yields CASSSLGTGYGYTF.

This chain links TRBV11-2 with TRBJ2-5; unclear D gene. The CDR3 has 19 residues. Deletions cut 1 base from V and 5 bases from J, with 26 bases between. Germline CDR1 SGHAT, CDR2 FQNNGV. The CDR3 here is CASSLALGGHLEVGETQYF. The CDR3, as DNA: TGTGCCAGCAGCTTAGCCCTCGGTGGGCATTTGGAAGTCGGCGAGACCCAGTACTTC.

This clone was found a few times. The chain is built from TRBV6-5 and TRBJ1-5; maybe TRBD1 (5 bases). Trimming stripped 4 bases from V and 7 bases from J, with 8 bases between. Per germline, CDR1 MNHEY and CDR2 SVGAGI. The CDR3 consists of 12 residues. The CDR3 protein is CASSSGLQPQHF. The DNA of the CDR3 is TGTGCCAGCAGTTCAGGGTTGCAGCCCCAGCATTTT.

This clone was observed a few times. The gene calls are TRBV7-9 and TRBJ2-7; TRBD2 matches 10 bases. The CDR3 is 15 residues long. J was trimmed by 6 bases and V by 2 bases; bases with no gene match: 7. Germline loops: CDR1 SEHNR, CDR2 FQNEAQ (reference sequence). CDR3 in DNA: TGTGCCAGCAGCTTAATTCGAGCGGGAGGGGTCGAGCAGTACTTC. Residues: CASSLIRAGGVEQYF.

The DNA of the CDR3 is TGTGCCAGCAGCCCTCCGGAACAGTACACTGAAGCTTTCTTT. Protein sequence: CASSPPEQYTEAFF. The rearrangement links TRBV7-9 to TRBJ1-1; D is unclear. This CDR3 contains 14 residues. V was shortened by 5 bases and J by 3 bases, with 13 bases between the two germline ends. Germline V CDR1 and CDR2: SEHNR, FQNEAQ (reference sequence).

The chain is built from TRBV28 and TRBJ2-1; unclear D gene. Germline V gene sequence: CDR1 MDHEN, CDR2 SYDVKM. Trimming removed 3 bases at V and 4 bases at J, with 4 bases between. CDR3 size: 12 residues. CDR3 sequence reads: CASSLKYNEQFF. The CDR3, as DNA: TGTGCCAGCAGTTTGAAGTACAATGAGCAGTTCTTC.

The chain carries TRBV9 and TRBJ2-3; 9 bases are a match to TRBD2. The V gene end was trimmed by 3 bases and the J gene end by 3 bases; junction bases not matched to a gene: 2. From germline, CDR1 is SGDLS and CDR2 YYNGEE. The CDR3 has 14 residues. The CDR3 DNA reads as TGTGCCAGCAGCGAAGCGGGAGGAACAGATACGCAGTATTTT. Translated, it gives CASSEAGGTDTQYF.

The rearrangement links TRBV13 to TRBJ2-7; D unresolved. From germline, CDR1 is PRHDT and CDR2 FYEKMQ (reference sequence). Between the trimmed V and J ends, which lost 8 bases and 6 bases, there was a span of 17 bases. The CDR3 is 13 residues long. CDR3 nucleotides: TGTGCCAGCGGCGGATCTACCGCGCGCGAGCAGTACTTC. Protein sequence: CASGGSTAREQYF.

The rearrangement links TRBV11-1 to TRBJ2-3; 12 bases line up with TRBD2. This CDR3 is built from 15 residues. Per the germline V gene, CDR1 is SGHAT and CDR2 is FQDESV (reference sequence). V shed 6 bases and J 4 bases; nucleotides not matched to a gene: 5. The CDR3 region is CASSRTSGIADTQYF. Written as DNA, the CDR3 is TGTGCCAGCAGTCGGACTAGCGGGATAGCAGATACGCAGTATTTT.

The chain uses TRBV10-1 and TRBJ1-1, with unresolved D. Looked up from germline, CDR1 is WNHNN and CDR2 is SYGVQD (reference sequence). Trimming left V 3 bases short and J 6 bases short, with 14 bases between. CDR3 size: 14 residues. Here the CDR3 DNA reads TGCGCCAGCAGTGAACCCGGCAGGAGCGCTGAAGCTTTCTTT. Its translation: CASSEPGRSAEAFF.

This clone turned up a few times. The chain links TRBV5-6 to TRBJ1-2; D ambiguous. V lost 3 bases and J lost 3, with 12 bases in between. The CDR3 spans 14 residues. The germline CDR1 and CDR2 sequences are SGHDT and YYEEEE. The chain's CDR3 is CASSYSTLDYGYTF. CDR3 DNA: TGTGCCAGCAGCTACTCGACCTTGGACTATGGCTACACCTTC.

DNA for the CDR3: TGCGCCAGCAGTGAGTCGTTTGCGGCCTACGAGCAGTACTTC. Its translation: CASSESFAAYEQYF. The chain joins TRBV10-1 to TRBJ2-7; D is uncertain. CDR1 and CDR2 from the germline V gene are WNHNN and SYGVQD (reference sequence). The length of the CDR3 is 14 residues. Trimming cost V 0 bases and J 2 bases, with 8 bases left between them.

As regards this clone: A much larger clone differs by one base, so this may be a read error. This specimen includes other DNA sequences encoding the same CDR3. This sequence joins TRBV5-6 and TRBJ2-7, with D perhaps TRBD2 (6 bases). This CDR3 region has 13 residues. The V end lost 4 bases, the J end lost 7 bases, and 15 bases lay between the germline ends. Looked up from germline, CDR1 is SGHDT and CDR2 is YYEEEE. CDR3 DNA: TGTGCCAGCAGCGTTGGGACTCTTTGGGAGCAGTACTTC. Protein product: CASSVGTLWEQYF.

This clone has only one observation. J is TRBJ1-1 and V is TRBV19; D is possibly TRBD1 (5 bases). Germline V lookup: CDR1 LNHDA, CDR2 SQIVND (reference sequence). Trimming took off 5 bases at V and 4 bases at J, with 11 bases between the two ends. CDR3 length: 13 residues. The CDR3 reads CASSPGLGTEAFF. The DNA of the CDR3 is TGTGCCAGTAGTCCAGGGTTGGGCACTGAAGCTTTCTTT.

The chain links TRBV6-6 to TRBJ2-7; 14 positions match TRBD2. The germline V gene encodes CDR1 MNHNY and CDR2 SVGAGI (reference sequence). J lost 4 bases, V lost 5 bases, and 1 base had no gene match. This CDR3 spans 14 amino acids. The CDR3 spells CASSGTSGSYEQYF. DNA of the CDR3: TGTGCCAGCAGTGGGACTAGCGGGAGTTACGAGCAGTACTTC.

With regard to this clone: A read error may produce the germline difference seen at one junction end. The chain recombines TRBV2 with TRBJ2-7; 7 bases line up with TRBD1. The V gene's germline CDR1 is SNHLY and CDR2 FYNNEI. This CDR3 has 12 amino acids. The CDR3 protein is CARTTLSGQHRF. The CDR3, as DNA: TGTGCCCGAACGACCCTCTCGGGACAGCACCGTTTC. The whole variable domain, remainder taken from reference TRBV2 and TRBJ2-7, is EPEVTQTPSHQVTQMGQEVILRCVPISNHLYFYWYRQILGQKVEFLVSFYNNEISEKSEIFDDQFSVERPDGSNFTLKIRSTKLEDSAMYFCARTTLSGQHRFGPGTRLTVT.

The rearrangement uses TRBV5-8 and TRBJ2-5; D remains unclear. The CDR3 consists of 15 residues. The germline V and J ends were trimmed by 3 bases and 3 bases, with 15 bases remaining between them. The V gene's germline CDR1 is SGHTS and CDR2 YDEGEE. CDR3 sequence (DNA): TGTGCCAGCAGCTCACTTCAAATTGGGAAAGAGACCCAGTACTTC. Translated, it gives CASSSLQIGKETQYF.

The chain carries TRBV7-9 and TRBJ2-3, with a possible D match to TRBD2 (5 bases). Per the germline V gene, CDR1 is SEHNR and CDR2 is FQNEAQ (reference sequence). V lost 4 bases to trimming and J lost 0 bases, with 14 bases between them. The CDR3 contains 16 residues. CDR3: CASSSHSWTSTDTQYF. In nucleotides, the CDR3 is TGTGCCAGCAGCTCCCATTCCTGGACTAGCACAGATACGCAGTATTTT.

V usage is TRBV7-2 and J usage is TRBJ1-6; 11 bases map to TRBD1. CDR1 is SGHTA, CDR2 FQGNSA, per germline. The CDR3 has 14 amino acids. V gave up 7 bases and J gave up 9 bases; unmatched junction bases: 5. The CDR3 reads CASTSGTGGSPLHF. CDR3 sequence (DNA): TGTGCCAGCACCTCCGGGACAGGGGGTTCACCCCTCCACTTT.